This T cell receptor beta chain is from a study of CD8+CD57+ T cells in acquired aplastic anemia. Study context: Sorted CD4+ plus CD8+ cells gave DNA averaging about 3.2 ug.

CDR3 and TCR beta VDJ profiling relied on a genomic DNA template. TCRdb reprocessed the reads with MiXCR, giving one entry per CDR3 protein. The table lists fewer than 250,000 distinct CDR3 sequences, around 46% of them singletons. The sequenced patients had an expansion of CD8+CD57+ cells seen by flow cytometry. Severe acquired aplastic anemia was present in all patients. Blood came from patients not yet given any therapy. The CDR3 is 15 residues long. Germline CDR1 is LNHNV and CDR2 is YYDKDF (reference sequence). Trimming took off 0 bases at V and 2 bases at J, with 8 bases between the two ends. This clonotype was observed many times.

V gene TRBV15 combines with J gene TRBJ1-5; D might be TRBD1 (5 bases). Sequencing input: sorted CD4+, CD8+, or CD8+CD57+ T cells (not recorded which) from PBMCs. The sequence came from a human donor with aplastic anemia. In DNA form, the CDR3 reads TGTGCCACCAGCAGAGATGGACAAGGCAATCAGCCCCAGCATTTT. It is translated as CATSRDGQGNQPQHF.